This TCR beta chain was identified during a study of regulatory T cells in long-lasting Graves disease (dated by TCRdb to about 2021). Background for the entire study: Persistent Graves' disease meant more than 5 years of antithyroid drug treatment with TSH receptor autoantibodies that stayed positive. The study was registered as a clinical trial and conducted in China. Persistent Graves' disease patients were compared with newly diagnosed Graves' disease patients by peripheral blood TCR sequencing and RNA sequencing. On average, persistent Graves' disease patients in the clinical cohort had been on antithyroid drugs for around ten years. A total of 33 samples underwent TCR sequencing, from around 13 patients with persistent Graves' disease and around 20 patients with newly diagnosed Graves' disease. What the work shows at the level of the full study, not this receptor alone: Sequencing and analysis were limited to the TCR beta chain. Only peripheral blood was studied, because thyroid tissue, the primary lesion, was inaccessible. The authors noted that the small sample size was a limitation that may lower accuracy. Lower TCR Shannon entropy and fewer highly expanded clones were observed in persistent Graves' disease patients than in newly diagnosed patients, which suggested clonal expansion. More public clonotypes were shared among persistent patients (about 2,800) than among newly diagnosed patients (966).

Read against the paper, the sample's time point label means: persistent/refractory GD, antithyroid drugs over 5 years with positive TRAb. RNA was extracted from PBMCs in TRIzol for both TCR sequencing and RNA sequencing. The diagnosis of Graves' disease followed American Thyroid Association guidelines. Patients for the study were recruited at an endocrinology department in Xi'an, China. Each patient gave approximately 8.8 milliliters of peripheral blood, collected in an EDTA anticoagulant tube. Ficoll Paque Plus density gradient separation was used to isolate PBMCs, and no further T cell sorting was performed. RNA quality was checked with an Agilent 2100 Bioanalyzer and agarose gel, and concentration with a NanoDrop 2000. On this clonotype itself: No antigen is known for it. Per-base qualities were not stored, and no clone one base away is much larger.

The receptor library was made with multiplex PCR. Sequencing instrument: Illumina HiSeq 4000. CDR3 regions were amplified by Arm-PCR with iRepertoire HTBI primers to construct TCR beta libraries. Gel purification was performed on PCR products prior to sequencing. The original methods were these. Gene usage analysis of CDR3 amino acid clonotypes relied on the roughly 60 TRBV and 12 to 15 TRBJ segments identified across samples. COPE and FqMerger were used to merge the filtered high-quality paired reads into contigs. BLAST was used to align contigs to the IMGT TRBV, TRBD and TRBJ reference genes, and CDR3 was defined following IMGT. Any clonotype with a frequency above 0.1% was classified as a highly expanded clone. Shannon entropy was used to measure repertoire diversity, and the Gini coefficient was used to measure V-J evenness. A clonotype found in more than one individual was treated as public. The public reads were reprocessed in TCRdb via fastp at Q25 and MiXCR, keeping in-frame beta chains. Rows with a matching CDR3 protein are joined into one entry that keeps the most common DNA and genes. These V and J calls derive from TCRdb rather than the authors' analysis. In this sample the table shows approximately 690,000 distinct CDR3 sequences, 25% to 35% of which occur a single time. Clones ranked in the top ten supply around 42% of the sample.

This sequence originates from a female donor with Graves disease. The sequencing here drew on peripheral blood mononuclear cells (PBMCs), taken when the disease was refractory, from a patient treated with antithyroid drugs.

The CDR3 loop reads CASSYGLEQYF. The DNA reads as follows: TGTGCCAGCAGTTACGGCCTCGAGCAGTACTTC. The V and J segments used are TRBV27 and TRBJ2-7; the D gene identity is not certain. Trimming takes 4 bases from V and 6 bases from J, and the germline ends sit 7 bases apart. For CDR1 and CDR2, the germline V gene (reference sequence) lists MNHEY and SMNVEV. There are 11 amino acids in the CDR3, from cysteine to phenylalanine inclusive. Only the CDR3 part of the read is kept: 33 bases, read in frame from the first base.